Listed below are T cell receptor beta chains from one sample, sequenced in a study of cytomegalovirus exposure and HLA in healthy donors. TCRdb's copy holds only in-frame clones and misses some; the assay was immunoSEQ multiplex PCR. The table includes about 120,000 clones, 88% detected once. Source material: PBMCs. The receptors were sampled from a woman aged 18-29 years in good health and CMV-seropositive. Both conserved end residues are part of each CDR3. The D gene is left open where the match is weak.

v_gene,d_gene,j_gene,CDR3aa,CDR3nt
TRBV21-1,-,TRBJ1-6,CASSKGGQYYNSPLHF,TGTGCCAGCAGCAAAGGCGGACAGTACTATAATTCACCCCTCCACTTT
TRBV5-4,TRBD1,TRBJ2-7,CASTSTGKYEQYF,TGTGCCAGCACCTCGACAGGGAAATACGAGCAGTACTTC
TRBV2,-,TRBJ2-1,CASGLYNEQFF,TGTGCCAGCGGACTTTACAATGAGCAGTTCTTC
TRBV7-9,-,TRBJ2-7,CASSLDAGRGGSEQYF,TGTGCCAGCAGCTTAGATGCAGGGAGGGGGGGGTCCGAGCAGTACTTC
TRBV7-6,-,TRBJ1-2,CASSLDRDWGYTF,TGTGCCAGCAGCTTAGACAGGGATTGGGGCTACACCTTC
TRBV7-2,-,TRBJ2-3,CASSGRGPTDTQYF,TGTGCCAGCAGCGGCCGGGGTCCCACAGATACGCAGTATTTT
TRBV6-1,TRBD1,TRBJ1-2,CASSEAMGRGRGGYTF,TGTGCCAGCAGTGAAGCCATGGGCAGGGGGCGTGGTGGCTACACCTTC
TRBV5-1,-,TRBJ2-5,CASSLRGDPFQETQYF,TGCGCCAGCAGCTTGCGGGGAGACCCTTTCCAAGAGACCCAGTACTTC
TRBV14,TRBD2,TRBJ2-7,CASSQGGGGSYEQYF,TGTGCCAGCAGCCAAGGGGGGGGAGGCTCCTACGAGCAGTACTTC
TRBV18,-,TRBJ1-1,CASSPATTGTEAFF,TGTGCCAGCTCACCGGCGACCACGGGCACTGAAGCTTTCTTT
TRBV7-8,TRBD2,TRBJ2-1,CASSQGLAASYNEQFF,TGTGCCAGCAGCCAGGGACTAGCGGCCTCCTACAATGAGCAGTTCTTC
TRBV7-2,TRBD2,TRBJ2-7,CASSRRGGALNEQYF,TGTGCCAGCAGCCGACGGGGGGGCGCTTTGAACGAGCAGTACTTC
TRBV7-3,TRBD2,TRBJ2-2,CASSFPPERTSGNTGELFF,TGTGCCAGCAGCTTCCCTCCGGAACGGACTAGCGGGAACACCGGGGAGCTGTTTTTT
TRBV29-1,TRBD1,TRBJ2-3,CSVDPPPITGGSTDTQYF,TGCAGCGTTGATCCCCCGCCAATTACAGGGGGATCCACAGATACGCAGTATTTT
TRBV10-3,-,TRBJ1-1,CAISDLQGSNTEAFF,TGTGCCATCAGTGACCTACAGGGTTCTAACACTGAAGCTTTCTTT
TRBV11-2,-,TRBJ1-2,CASSLVTANYGYTF,TGTGCCAGCAGCTTAGTGACAGCGAACTATGGCTACACCTTC
TRBV25-1,TRBD2,TRBJ2-3,CASSEWGGKTDTQYF,TGTGCCAGCAGTGAATGGGGGGGGAAAACAGATACGCAGTATTTT
TRBV30,TRBD2,TRBJ2-4,CAWTPRGVRAKNIQYF,TGTGCCTGGACTCCCCGGGGGGTCAGAGCCAAAAACATTCAGTACTTC